The present entry profiles one TCR beta chain with its context. The junction shows a germline mismatch at one end, possibly a read error. This entry is derived from a study of identical twins. TCRdb re-analysed the 5' RACE reads in MiXCR, keeping a single row per CDR3 protein. Seen here are 500,000 to 600,000 distinct CDR3 sequences, approximately 22% observed once, and the top ten hold around 1%. There are 17 residues in the CDR3. Germline loops: CDR1 SEHNR, CDR2 FQNEAQ (reference sequence). These records were also assigned to another study, of T cells expressing NK-cell markers. As that report states: Researchers report these clonotypes also headed the CD3+CD56-NKG2C+ fraction in several donors.

This clonotype was obtained from a woman aged 18-30 years in good health. Sequencing was done on a sample of CD4+ T cells sorted from blood. The chain joins TRBV7-9 to TRBJ2-3; 7 bases line up with TRBD2. CDR3 sequence (DNA): TGTGCCAGCAGCCTAGCCGGGACTATCGGGAGAACAGATACGCAGTATTTT. This encodes CASSLAGTIGRTDTQYF.